The clone carrying this T cell receptor (beta chain) showed up just a few times. As yet, its antigen is unknown. Sample time point: blood 2 weeks post-SBRT. Treatment here: 15 Gy SBRT to primary tumor, nephrectomy 4 weeks later. Serial blood draws occurred at baseline and 2 and 4 weeks post-SBRT. The entry originates in a study of radiation and T cells in renal cell carcinoma. Study-wide context: Nephrectomy followed 15 Gy stereotactic body radiation by 4 weeks.

General study results and limits: In blood, top tumor clones expanded by 2 weeks, shrinking by 4. Pretreatment tumor biopsies were lacking, so baseline clonotypes are unknown.

Generated by immunoSEQ multiplex PCR, the TCRdb table keeps only in-frame clones and is missing some. Here the sample spans roughly 150,000 clones, 80% to 90% being singletons. Sequenced material: blood, taken from a patient whose treatment included radiotherapy and nephrectomy. The sequence derives from a woman in her 50s with renal cell carcinoma.

CDR3 region: CASSIGAANTEAFF. CDR3 nucleotide sequence: TGTGCCAGTAGTATAGGGGCGGCGAACACTGAAGCTTTCTTT. This rearrangement joins TRBV19 to TRBJ1-1; D gene uncertain. The ends were cut back, 1 base at V and 1 base at J, with 7 bases in the middle. The CDR3 loop spans 14 amino acids. CDR1 and CDR2 (germline): LNHDA, SQIVND (reference sequence).